These 25 T cell receptor beta chains were sequenced from one sample in a study of neurological immune-mediated disorders. One entry per CDR3 protein, called by TCRdb with MiXCR from the 5' RACE reads. The data contain about 62,000 distinct CDR3 sequences, 3.5% to 4.5% of them singletons. Sequenced: PBMCs. These receptors all stem from a woman in her fifties or sixties with multiple sclerosis.

This clonotype came up many times. The genes are TRBV9 and TRBJ2-3, with TRBD2 matching 10 bases. This CDR3 comprises 17 residues. The ends lost 4 bases at V and 5 bases at J; junction bases unmatched: 13. Germline V gives CDR1 SGDLS, CDR2 YYNGEE. The CDR3 DNA reads TGTGCCAGCAGCCCATCCATAAGAGCGGGAGGGGGAGATACGCAGTATTTT. Translated: CASSPSIRAGGGDTQYF.

This clonotype was recorded at least ten times. This chain uses TRBV24-1 with TRBJ2-1, with D possibly matching TRBD1 (6 bases). Trimming removed 4 bases from V and 4 bases from J, with 19 bases in between. The CDR3 loop spans 17 amino acids. The germline gives CDR1 KGHDR, CDR2 SFDVKD. This chain's CDR3 is CATSERRTGLGYNEQFF. The CDR3, as DNA: TGTGCCACCAGTGAGCGACGTACAGGGCTTGGTTACAATGAGCAGTTCTTC.

This clonotype was detected a few times. The chain is built from TRBV20-1 and TRBJ2-3; D possibly corresponds to TRBD1 (7 bases). The CDR3 contains 15 residues. Germline-derived CDR1 and CDR2 are DFQATT and SNEGSKA (reference sequence). Between the trimmed V and J ends, which lost 4 bases and 9 bases, there was a span of 23 bases. CDR3 loop: CSAITGEEPSWTQYF. The CDR3 DNA reads TGCAGTGCTATTACAGGGGAGGAGCCGTCTTGGACGCAGTATTTT.

This clonotype was recorded at least ten times. The chain couples TRBV7-3 to TRBJ1-1, with D possibly matching TRBD1 (5 bases). Per germline, CDR1 SGHTA and CDR2 FQGTGA. The CDR3 is made up of 13 amino acids. V was trimmed by 0 bases and J by 4 bases, leaving 6 bases between them. The CDR3 is CASSLTQGTEAFF. The CDR3 DNA reads TGTGCCAGCAGCTTAACGCAGGGCACTGAAGCTTTCTTT.

This clonotype came up many times. The chain is built from TRBV27 and TRBJ1-3, with D uncertain. Trimming stripped 5 bases from V and 0 bases from J, with 8 bases between. CDR1 is MNHEY, CDR2 SMNVEV, per germline (reference sequence). The CDR3 has 14 residues. CDR3 sequence (DNA): TGTGCCAGCAGTAGAGTGAGCTCTGGAAACACCATATATTTT. Protein product: CASSRVSSGNTIYF.

This clonotype was recorded many times. The J gene is TRBJ2-3, the V gene TRBV6-2 or TRBV6-3, with 8 nucleotides matching TRBD2. The V segment lost 6 bases and the J segment 1 base; nucleotides outside the gene matches: 3. CDR3 length: 14 residues. The germline V gene encodes CDR1 MNHEY and CDR2 SVGEGT. CDR3 DNA sequence: TGTGCCAGCAGGCCGACTAGCGGCACAGATACGCAGTATTTT. Encoded protein: CASRPTSGTDTQYF.

This clonotype was seen many times. The CDR3 protein is CSVTDGVSGANVLTF. The CDR3 coding sequence is TGCAGCGTTACGGATGGGGTCTCTGGGGCCAACGTCCTGACTTTC. V is TRBV29-1 and J is TRBJ2-6; D not resolved. Germline V gives CDR1 SQVTM, CDR2 ANQGSEA. V shed 5 bases and J shed 0 bases, with 11 bases lying between them. The CDR3 sequence is 15 residues long.

This clonotype was detected ten times or more. The chain links TRBV4-3 to TRBJ1-3; no clear D gene. Germline V gene lookup returns CDR1 LGHNA and CDR2 YSLEER. Between the trimmed V and J ends, which lost 1 base and 4 bases, there was a span of 11 bases. This CDR3 comprises 15 residues. Here the CDR3 reads CASSQAPGSGNTIYF. DNA of the CDR3: TGCGCCAGCAGCCAAGCCCCGGGATCCGGAAACACCATATATTTT.

This clonotype was seen ten or more times. The V and J genes are TRBV3-1 and TRBJ2-2; D perhaps matches TRBD1 (6 bases). V was pared by 3 bases and J by 4 bases, with 9 bases between. The CDR3 is 14 residues long. In germline, CDR1 is LGHDT, CDR2 YNNKEL (reference sequence). CDR3 nucleotides: TGTGCCAGCAGCCAGAGAGGGGGCACCGGGGAGCTGTTTTTT. Its translation is CASSQRGGTGELFF.

This clonotype was observed at least ten times. The chain employs TRBV7-8 and TRBJ2-3, with a possible D match to TRBD1 (6 bases). Deletions cut 1 base from V and 2 bases from J, with 10 bases between. CDR3 length: 15 residues. Germline V gene sequence: CDR1 SGHVS, CDR2 FQNEAQ. This chain's CDR3 is CASSLVWDTTDTQYF. Written as DNA, the CDR3 is TGTGCCAGCAGCTTAGTCTGGGACACCACAGATACGCAGTATTTT.

In this sample, this clonotype turned up many times. V usage is TRBV29-1 and J usage is TRBJ1-5; D perhaps matches TRBD1 (6 bases). V was clipped by 4 bases and J by 1 base, with 11 bases between them. The CDR3 consists of 14 residues. CDR1 and CDR2 from the germline V gene are SQVTM and ANQGSEA. The CDR3 here is CSVGTGLSNQPQHF. In nucleotides, the CDR3 is TGCAGCGTTGGAACAGGGCTGAGCAATCAGCCCCAGCATTTT.

V and J are TRBV11-2 and TRBJ2-4, with 7 bases identical to TRBD1. J was trimmed by 3 bases and V by 5 bases; bases with no gene match: 10. Germline CDR1 is SGHAT and CDR2 is FQNNGV. The length of the CDR3 is 16 residues. The CDR3 bases are TGTGCCAGCAGCCTTATGGGACAGACTTTCAAAAACATTCAGTACTTC. Protein: CASSLMGQTFKNIQYF.

This clonotype was found many times. The rearrangement joins TRBV7-6 to TRBJ1-1, with D perhaps matching TRBD1 (6 bases). The CDR3 length is 16 residues. Trimming shortened V by 1 base and J by 0 bases, and 12 bases separated the two germline ends. CDR1 is SGHVS and CDR2 is FNYEAQ in the germline V gene. CDR3 sequence reads: CASSLGGLFMNTEAFF. CDR3 sequence (DNA): TGTGCCAGCAGCTTAGGGGGGCTTTTCATGAACACTGAAGCTTTCTTT.

The sample holds many counts of this clonotype. The chain combines TRBV20-1 with TRBJ1-3; D remains unclear. The CDR3 totals 12 residues. The V end lost 5 bases, the J end lost 6 bases, and 11 bases lay between the germline ends. Germline lookup yields CDR1 DFQATT and CDR2 SNEGSKA (reference sequence). CDR3: CSASRDSNTIYF. CDR3 DNA sequence: TGCAGTGCTTCAAGAGACTCAAACACCATATATTTT.

This clonotype was observed at least ten times. The chain carries TRBV12-3 or TRBV12-4 and TRBJ1-1, with TRBD1 matching over 7 bases. The CDR3 is 11 residues long. V lost 7 bases, J lost 7 bases, and 3 bases stayed unmatched. Written as DNA, the CDR3 is TGTGCCAGCACCCGGGACAGTGAAGCTTTCTTT. Protein: CASTRDSEAFF.

This clonotype appeared a few times. At one boundary the junction diverges from the germline segment, which might be a read error. The J gene is TRBJ1-6, the V gene TRBV11-2, with 8 bases lining up with TRBD1. The CDR3 is 14 amino acids. Per the germline V gene, CDR1 is SGHAT and CDR2 is FQNNGV. The CDR3 DNA follows: TGTGCCAGCAGCTTAGCACAGGGGGGTTCACCCCTCAACTTT. The encoded protein is CASSLAQGGSPLNF.

This clonotype was seen at least ten times. This chain uses TRBV20-1 with TRBJ1-1; D gene unclear. V shed 7 bases and J shed 0 bases, with 18 bases lying between them. The CDR3 sequence is 15 residues long. Germline V gene data show CDR1 as DFQATT and CDR2 as SNEGSKA (reference sequence). The CDR3 spells CSVLPGEGMNTEAFF. Here the CDR3 DNA reads TGCAGTGTTCTTCCCGGGGAAGGGATGAACACTGAAGCTTTCTTT.

This chain connects TRBV30 to TRBJ2-7; no definite D call. Trimming stripped 2 bases from V and 3 bases from J, with 8 bases between. CDR3 size: 12 residues. CDR1 and CDR2 (germline): GTSNPN, SVGIG (reference sequence). CDR3 protein: CAWSTNLYEQYF. The CDR3 nucleotides read TGTGCCTGGAGTACCAACCTCTACGAGCAGTACTTC.

Ten or more counts support this clonotype. V gene TRBV5-1 combines with J gene TRBJ2-2; D unresolved. Germline lookup yields CDR1 SGHRS and CDR2 YFSETQ. There are 15 residues in the CDR3. V gave up 0 bases and J gave up 5 bases, with 11 bases separating them. The CDR3 reads CASSLGEGWTGELFF. CDR3 bases: TGCGCCAGCAGCTTGGGAGAAGGATGGACCGGGGAGCTGTTTTTT.

As concerns this clonotype: A much larger clone lies a single base off, so this may be a read error. The chain links TRBV10-3 to TRBJ2-7; 7 positions agree with TRBD2. This CDR3 contains 12 residues. The V gene end was trimmed by 3 bases and the J gene end by 7 bases; junction bases not matched to a gene: 3. Germline lookup yields CDR1 ENHRY and CDR2 SYGVKD. CDR3 sequence reads: CAISDGGEEQYF. The CDR3 bases are TGTGCCATCAGTGATGGGGGGGAAGAGCAGTACTTC.

Many counts were recorded for this clonotype. The rearrangement joins TRBV20-1 to TRBJ2-1; 11 bases match TRBD2. The CDR3 has 12 residues. Germline V gene sequence: CDR1 DFQATT, CDR2 SNEGSKA (reference sequence). CDR3: CSLAGGYNEQFF. The CDR3 bases are TGCAGCTTAGCGGGAGGGTACAATGAGCAGTTCTTC.

In its sample, this clonotype was seen many times. CDR3 sequence reads: CASSPGDSPLHF. The CDR3 bases are TGTGCCAGCTCACCTGGGGATTCACCCCTCCACTTT. The rearrangement uses TRBV18 and TRBJ1-6, with D unresolved. The CDR3 has 12 amino acids. V shed 3 bases and J shed 8 bases, with 5 bases lying between them. Germline V gene data show CDR1 as KGHSH and CDR2 as LQKENI.

This clonotype was seen many times. The chain employs TRBV5-1 and TRBJ2-2; D is uncertain. CDR3 length: 13 amino acids. V lost 4 bases and J 5 bases, leaving 9 bases between the germline ends. Germline V gene data show CDR1 as SGHRS and CDR2 as YFSETQ. CDR3 region: CASSRDLTGELFF. CDR3 coding DNA: TGCGCCAGCAGCCGTGACTTGACCGGGGAGCTGTTTTTT.

This clonotype was counted ten times or more. This sequence joins TRBV20-1 and TRBJ2-3, with TRBD2 matching 7 bases. The ends lost 2 bases at V and 7 bases at J; junction bases unmatched: 12. The length of the CDR3 is 15 residues. Germline lookup yields CDR1 DFQATT and CDR2 SNEGSKA (reference sequence). The CDR3 coding sequence is TGCAGTGCTAGATCCCCCGGTCTAGCGGCTAATACGCAGTATTTT. It encodes CSARSPGLAANTQYF.

This clonotype was seen at least ten times. The CDR3, as DNA: TGCGCCAGCAGCTTGGACAGGGTTGAAGCTTTCTTT. Its translation: CASSLDRVEAFF. This chain uses TRBV5-1 with TRBJ1-1, with D possibly matching TRBD1 (6 bases). V dropped 0 bases and J dropped 7 bases, with 7 bases sitting between them. CDR1 SGHRS and CDR2 YFSETQ come from the germline V gene. This CDR3 comprises 12 residues.